This T cell receptor beta chain was sequenced during a study of T-cell memory formation after mild COVID-19 (dated by TCRdb to about 2021). Background on the whole study: TCR sequence clusters from the two donors were largely donor specific. In a couple of donors, T-cell clones that expanded and contracted after mild COVID-19 were tracked by sequencing TCRalpha and TCRbeta repertoires over time. Two young, previously healthy adult volunteers made up the cohort, one male and one female. Findings and caveats that apply to the study as a whole: SARS-CoV-2 specificity of the second-wave clones peaking on day 37 was not confirmed. Contracting CD4+ clones were found mainly in CM and EM memory subsets, while CD8+ clones were enriched in EMRA. The study covered only a couple of mild cases, and larger cohorts including severe cases with pre-infection samples were considered necessary. Clones that contracted from day 15 to 85 showed balanced CD4/CD8 phenotypes, whereas a second wave of clones that expanded from day 15 to 37 leaned towards CD4+. The detection of some responding clones in pre-infection memory suggests that pre-existing cross-reactive memory T cells joined the SARS-CoV-2 response.

Instrument on record: Illumina NovaSeq 6000. cDNA libraries for TCRalpha and TCRbeta were prepared by 5'RACE using constant-segment primers, with sample barcodes and unique molecular identifiers added. RNA was extracted from every sample with Trizol reagent. Library amplification was performed in two PCR steps, and a second sample barcode and Illumina TruSeq adapters were introduced in the second step. The libraries were sequenced on an Illumina NovaSeq using 2 x 150 bp paired-end reads. Processing in the source paper ran as follows. With migec v1.2.7, reads were demultiplexed and then collapsed into UMI-guided consensus sequences. Using mixcr v2.1.11, UMI consensuses were aligned to TRA and TRB V and J templates and then assembled into clonotypes. Clonotypes were classified as expanded or contracted when called significant by both edgeR and NoisET, with noise models trained on biological replicates. edgeR calls used a false discovery rate-adjusted p below 0.01 and a log2 fold-change threshold of 1. As an exploratory analysis of dynamics, max-normalized trajectories of the 1000 most abundant clonotypes were examined by PCA with hierarchical clustering. Separately sequenced CD4+ and CD8+ repertoires were used to assign the CD4 or CD8 phenotype of responding clones. The public reads were quality trimmed at Q25 with fastp and then assembled into clones with MiXCR by TCRdb, keeping productive beta chains. Rows with one shared CDR3 protein collapse into an entry with the most common genes and DNA. V and J calls and clone size were set by TCRdb, not the authors. In all, the sample holds about 430,000 distinct CDR3 sequences, and approximately 24% of those were seen once. The top ten clonotypes cover 8.8% of the sample.

This clonotype was seen more than once but under ten times. Its recognized antigen is unknown. Base qualities are not at hand, and no much larger clone is one base apart. PBMCs were isolated by Ficoll-Paque density gradient centrifugation. Reading from cysteine to phenylalanine, the CDR3 counts 14 amino acids. Here the CDR3 DNA is all that survives: 42 bases in frame from base 1. The germline ends are 13 bases apart after V is trimmed by 3 bases and J by 5 bases. The specimen sequenced was PBMCs or a T cell subset sorted from them (not recorded which). This chain joins TRBV12-3 or TRBV12-4 to TRBJ1-2; the D gene cannot be resolved reliably. The TCR comes from an adult woman who had mild COVID-19 (a few samples of this study predate the infection). The sample titles of this study are shuffled in the database, so cell type and time point are left out; the donor was told from shared clones. The DNA reads as follows: TGTGCCAGCAGTTTCAGAGAGGTCTCTTATGGCTACACCTTC. Its protein product is CASSFREVSYGYTF.